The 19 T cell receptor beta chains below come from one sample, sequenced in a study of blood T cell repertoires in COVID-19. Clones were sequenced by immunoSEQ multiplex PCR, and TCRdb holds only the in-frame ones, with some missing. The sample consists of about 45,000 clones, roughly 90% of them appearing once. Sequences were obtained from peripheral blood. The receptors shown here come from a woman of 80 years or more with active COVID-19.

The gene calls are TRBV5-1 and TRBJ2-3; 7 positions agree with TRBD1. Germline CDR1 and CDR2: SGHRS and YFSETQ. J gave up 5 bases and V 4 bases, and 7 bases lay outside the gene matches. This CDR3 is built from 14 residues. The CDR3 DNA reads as TGCGCCAGCAGCCCCGGGACAGAGGGAGATACGCAGTATTTT. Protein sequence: CASSPGTEGDTQYF. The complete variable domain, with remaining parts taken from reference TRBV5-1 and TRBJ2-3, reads KAGVTQTPRYLIKTRGQQVTLSCSPISGHRSVSWYQQTPGQGLQFLFEYFSETQRNKGNFPGRFSGRQFSNSRSEMNVSTLELGDSALYLCASSPGTEGDTQYFGPGTRLTVL.

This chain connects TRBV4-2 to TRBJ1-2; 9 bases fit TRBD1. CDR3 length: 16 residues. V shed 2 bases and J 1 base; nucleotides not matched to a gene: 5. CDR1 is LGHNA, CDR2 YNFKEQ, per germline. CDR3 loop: CASSQPGQGNNYGYTF. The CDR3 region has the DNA TGTGCCAGCAGCCAACCCGGACAGGGGAATAACTATGGCTACACCTTC.

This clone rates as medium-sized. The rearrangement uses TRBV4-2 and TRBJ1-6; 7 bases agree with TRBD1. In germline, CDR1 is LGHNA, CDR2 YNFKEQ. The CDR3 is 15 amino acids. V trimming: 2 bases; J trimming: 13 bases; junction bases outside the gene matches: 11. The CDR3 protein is CASSQKTGPGGPLHF. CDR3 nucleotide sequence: TGTGCCAGCAGCCAAAAGACAGGGCCAGGGGGGCCCCTCCACTTT.

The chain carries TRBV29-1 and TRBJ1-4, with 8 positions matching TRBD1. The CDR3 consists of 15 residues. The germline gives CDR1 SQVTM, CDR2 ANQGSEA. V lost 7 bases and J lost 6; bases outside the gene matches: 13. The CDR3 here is CSATSTGGLDEKLFF. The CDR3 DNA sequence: TGCAGCGCGACATCAACAGGGGGGTTAGATGAAAAACTGTTTTTT. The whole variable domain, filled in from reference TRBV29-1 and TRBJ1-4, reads SAVISQKPSRDICQRGTSLTIQCQVDSQVTMMFWYRQQPGQSLTLIATANQGSEATYESGFVIDKFPISRPNLTFSTLTVSNMSPEDSSIYLCSATSTGGLDEKLFFGSGTQLSVL.

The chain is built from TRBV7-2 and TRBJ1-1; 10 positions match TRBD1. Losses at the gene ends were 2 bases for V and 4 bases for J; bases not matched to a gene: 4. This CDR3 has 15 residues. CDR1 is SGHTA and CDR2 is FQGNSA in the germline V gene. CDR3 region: CASSLTRDRGTEAFF. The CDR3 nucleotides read TGTGCCAGCAGCTTAACAAGGGACAGGGGCACTGAAGCTTTCTTT.

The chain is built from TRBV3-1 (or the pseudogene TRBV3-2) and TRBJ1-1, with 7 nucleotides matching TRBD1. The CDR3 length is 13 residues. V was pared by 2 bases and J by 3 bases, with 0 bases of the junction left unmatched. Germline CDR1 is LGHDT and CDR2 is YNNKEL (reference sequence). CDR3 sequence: CASSQTGDTEAFF. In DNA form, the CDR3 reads TGTGCCAGCAGCCAAACAGGGGACACTGAAGCTTTCTTT.

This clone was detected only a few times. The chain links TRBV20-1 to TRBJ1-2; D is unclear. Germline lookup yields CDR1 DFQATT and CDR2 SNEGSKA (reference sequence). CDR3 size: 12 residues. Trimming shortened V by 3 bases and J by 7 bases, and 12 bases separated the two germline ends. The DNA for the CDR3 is TGCAGTGCTAGTGGGAGAACTAGTGGCTACACCTTC. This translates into CSASGRTSGYTF.

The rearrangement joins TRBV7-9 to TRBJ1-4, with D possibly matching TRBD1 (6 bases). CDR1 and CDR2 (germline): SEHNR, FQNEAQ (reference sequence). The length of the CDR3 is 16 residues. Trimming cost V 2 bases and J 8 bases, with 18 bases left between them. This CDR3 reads CASSLSGAGTGEKLFF. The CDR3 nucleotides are TGTGCCAGCAGCTTATCAGGGGCCGGAACTGGGGAAAAACTGTTTTTT. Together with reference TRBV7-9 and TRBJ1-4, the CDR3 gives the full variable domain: DTGVSQNPRHKITKRGQNVTFRCDPISEHNRLYWYRQTLGQGPEFLTYFQNEAQLEKSRLLSDRFSAERPKGSFSTLEIQRTEQGDSAMYLCASSLSGAGTGEKLFFGSGTQLSVL.

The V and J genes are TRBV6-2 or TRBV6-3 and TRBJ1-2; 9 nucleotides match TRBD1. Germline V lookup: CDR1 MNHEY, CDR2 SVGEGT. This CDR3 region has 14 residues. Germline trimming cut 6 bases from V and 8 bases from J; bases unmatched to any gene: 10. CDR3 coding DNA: TGTGCCAGCAGCCCTTCCGGGACAGGGCCCGGCTACACCTTC. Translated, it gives CASSPSGTGPGYTF.

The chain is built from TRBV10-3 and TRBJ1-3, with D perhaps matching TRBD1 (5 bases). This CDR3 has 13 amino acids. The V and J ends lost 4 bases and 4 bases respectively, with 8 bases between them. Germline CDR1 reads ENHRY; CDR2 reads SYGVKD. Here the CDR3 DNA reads TGTGCCATCAGTGCTGGGGCCGGAAACACCATATATTTT. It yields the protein CAISAGAGNTIYF.

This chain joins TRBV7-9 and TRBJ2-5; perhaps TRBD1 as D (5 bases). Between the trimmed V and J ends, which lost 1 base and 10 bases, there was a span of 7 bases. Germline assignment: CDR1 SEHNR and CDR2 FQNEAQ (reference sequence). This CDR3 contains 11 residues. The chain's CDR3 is CASSLVDNQYF. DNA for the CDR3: TGTGCCAGCAGCTTAGTGGACAACCAGTACTTC.

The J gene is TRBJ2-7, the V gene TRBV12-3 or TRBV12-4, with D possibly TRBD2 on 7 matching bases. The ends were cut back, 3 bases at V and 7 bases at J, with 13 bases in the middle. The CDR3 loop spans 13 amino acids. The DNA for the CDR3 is TGTGCCAGCAGTTTGGGGGGGGCCTTTGAGCAGTACTTC. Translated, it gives CASSLGGAFEQYF.

DNA for the CDR3: TGTGCCAGCAGTCGTGACAGGGGGCTAGAGACCCAGTACTTC. Amino acid sequence: CASSRDRGLETQYF. The rearrangement uses TRBV3-1 (or the pseudogene TRBV3-2) and TRBJ2-5, with 10 bases identical to TRBD1. CDR3 length equals 14 residues. J gave up 4 bases and V 6 bases, and 5 bases lay outside the gene matches. Germline CDR1 and CDR2: LGHDT and YNNKEL (reference sequence).

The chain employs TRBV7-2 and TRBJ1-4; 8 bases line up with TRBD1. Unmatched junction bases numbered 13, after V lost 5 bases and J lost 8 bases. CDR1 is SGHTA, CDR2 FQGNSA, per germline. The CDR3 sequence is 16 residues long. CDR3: CASSLRTGFVGEKLFF. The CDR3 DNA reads TGTGCCAGCAGCCTGAGGACAGGGTTCGTTGGAGAAAAACTGTTTTTT.

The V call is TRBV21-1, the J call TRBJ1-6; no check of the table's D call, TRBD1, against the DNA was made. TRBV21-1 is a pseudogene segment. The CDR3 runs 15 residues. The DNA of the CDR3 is TGTGCCAGCAGCAAAGGAGCCAGGGGAGATTCACCCCTCCACTTT. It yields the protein CASSKGARGDSPLHF.

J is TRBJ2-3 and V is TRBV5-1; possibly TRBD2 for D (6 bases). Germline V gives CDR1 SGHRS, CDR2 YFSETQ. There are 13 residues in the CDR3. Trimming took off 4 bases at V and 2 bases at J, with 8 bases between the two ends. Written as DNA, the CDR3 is TGCGCCAGCAGCAGGGACTTCACAGATACGCAGTATTTT. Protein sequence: CASSRDFTDTQYF. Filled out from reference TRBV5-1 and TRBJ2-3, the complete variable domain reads KAGVTQTPRYLIKTRGQQVTLSCSPISGHRSVSWYQQTPGQGLQFLFEYFSETQRNKGNFPGRFSGRQFSNSRSEMNVSTLELGDSALYLCASSRDFTDTQYFGPGTRLTVL.

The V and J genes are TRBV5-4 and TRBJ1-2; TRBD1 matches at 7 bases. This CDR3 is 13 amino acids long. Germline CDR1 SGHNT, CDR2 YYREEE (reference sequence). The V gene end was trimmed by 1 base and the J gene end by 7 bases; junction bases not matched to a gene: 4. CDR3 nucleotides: TGTGCCAGCAGCTTGCCCGCAGGGGGTGGCTACACCTTC. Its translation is CASSLPAGGGYTF.

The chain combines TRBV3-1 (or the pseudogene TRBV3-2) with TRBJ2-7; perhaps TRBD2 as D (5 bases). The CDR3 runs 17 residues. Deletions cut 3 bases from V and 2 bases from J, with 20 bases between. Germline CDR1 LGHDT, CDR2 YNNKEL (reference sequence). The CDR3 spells CASSHDSGLHPPYEQYF. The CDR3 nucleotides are TGTGCCAGCAGCCATGATTCTGGACTCCACCCCCCCTACGAGCAGTACTTC.

The CDR3 loop reads CAWSPIGDSHEQYF. DNA of the CDR3: TGTGCCTGGAGTCCTATTGGGGACAGCCACGAGCAGTACTTC. The chain carries TRBV30 and TRBJ2-7; 7 nucleotides agree with TRBD1. Germline trimming cut 2 bases from V and 5 bases from J; bases unmatched to any gene: 9. The V gene's germline CDR1 is GTSNPN and CDR2 SVGIG (reference sequence). The CDR3 is made up of 14 amino acids.